These 23 T cell receptor beta chains were sequenced from one sample in a study of T cells after yellow fever vaccination. TCRdb re-called the 5' RACE reads through MiXCR, storing one row per CDR3 protein. The top ten hold about 40% of the sample, which has more than 25,000 distinct CDR3 sequences, 4.5% seen once. This material consisted of PBMCs, either bulk or a sorted T-cell subset (CD4+, CD8+, memory, or dextramer-sorted; not recorded which), taken on the day of the yellow fever booster vaccination. Receptors originate from a man between 18 and 35 years old who received the YFV17D yellow fever vaccine.

This clonotype was recorded many times. This chain joins TRBV3-1 and TRBJ2-2; TRBD1 aligns across 9 bases. With 4 bases clipped from V and 4 bases from J, the junction kept 7 bases outside the gene matches. The CDR3 totals 16 residues. From germline, CDR1 is LGHDT and CDR2 YNNKEL (reference sequence). Written as DNA, the CDR3 is TGTGCCAGCAGCCCCGGACAGGGGTTGATCACCGGGGAGCTGTTTTTT. It specifies CASSPGQGLITGELFF.

This clonotype was detected many times. This sequence joins TRBV5-1 and TRBJ1-2, with 7 positions matching TRBD1. The V segment lost 7 bases and the J segment 0 bases; nucleotides outside the gene matches: 12. CDR1 is SGHRS, CDR2 YFSETQ, per germline. This CDR3 is 16 amino acids long. CDR3 amino acids: CASARGQRPSNYGYTF. CDR3 DNA: TGCGCCAGCGCGCGGGGACAGCGGCCCTCTAACTATGGCTACACCTTC.

This clonotype was picked up many times. This chain's CDR3 is CSARDPDRRGYEQYV. The CDR3 coding sequence is TGCAGTGCTAGAGACCCGGACAGGAGGGGGTACGAGCAGTACGTC. V and J are TRBV20-1 and TRBJ2-7; D might be TRBD1 (7 bases). The CDR3 extends over 15 amino acids. Germline CDR1 reads DFQATT; CDR2 reads SNEGSKA (reference sequence). V was clipped by 0 bases and J by 4 bases, with 16 bases between them.

The rearrangement joins TRBV5-5 to TRBJ2-2; D gene uncertain. Germline assignment: CDR1 SGHKS and CDR2 YYEKEE (reference sequence). Trimming removed 2 bases at V and 3 bases at J, with 2 bases between. The CDR3 is 12 residues long. The DNA for the CDR3 is TGTGCCAGCAGCTTTTACACCGGGGAGCTGTTTTTT. It codes for CASSFYTGELFF.

This clonotype was seen more than once but under ten times. J is TRBJ1-1 and V is TRBV12-3 or TRBV12-4; D not certain. V lost 6 bases to trimming and J lost 3 bases, with 14 bases between them. The CDR3 loop spans 14 amino acids. The CDR3 DNA reads as TGTGCCAGCAGCCCCCTAGGAGCGGACACTGAAGCTTTCTTT. It encodes CASSPLGADTEAFF.

The chain employs TRBV4-2 and TRBJ2-2; the match to TRBD1 covers 7 bases. CDR1 is LGHNA, CDR2 YNFKEQ, per germline. V lost 0 bases, J lost 6 bases, and 10 bases stayed unmatched. The length of the CDR3 is 17 residues. Here the CDR3 reads CASSQEGEGGASGELFF. CDR3 coding DNA: TGTGCCAGCAGCCAAGAGGGGGAAGGGGGCGCGTCCGGGGAGCTGTTTTTT.

This clonotype showed up many times. J is TRBJ1-2 and V is TRBV5-6, with D unclear. Germline V gene data show CDR1 as SGHDT and CDR2 as YYEEEE. The length of the CDR3 is 14 residues. Trimming shortened V by 1 base and J by 6 bases, and 13 bases separated the two germline ends. The CDR3: CASSLPSPANGYTF. CDR3 in DNA: TGTGCCAGCAGCTTGCCCAGCCCAGCAAATGGCTACACCTTC.

This clonotype was recorded many times. The CDR3 region has the DNA TGCGCCAGCAGCTTGGCCCCCCTCGACAGGGCCACTGAAGCTTTCTTT. Translating gives CASSLAPLDRATEAFF. The genes are TRBV5-1 and TRBJ1-1, with 7 bases identical to TRBD1. The CDR3 loop spans 16 amino acids. Germline V gene lookup returns CDR1 SGHRS and CDR2 YFSETQ. J lost 4 bases, V lost 0 bases, and 9 bases had no gene match.

This clonotype was counted many times. DNA for the CDR3: TGTGCCATCAGAGAAGCGGGCACAGATACGCAGTATTTT. As protein: CAIREAGTDTQYF. The gene calls are TRBV10-3 and TRBJ2-3; a possible D gene is TRBD2 (5 bases). V was trimmed by 6 bases and J by 1 base, leaving 8 bases between them. Germline values: CDR1 ENHRY, CDR2 SYGVKD. The CDR3 extends over 13 amino acids.

This clonotype was seen at least ten times. The V and J genes are TRBV11-2 and TRBJ2-5; maybe TRBD1 (5 bases). This CDR3 has 16 amino acids. Germline assignment: CDR1 SGHAT and CDR2 FQNNGV. Trimming took 0 bases from V and 3 from J, leaving 14 bases between them. CDR3 amino acids: CASSLDNRAREETQYF. The CDR3 DNA is TGTGCCAGCAGCTTAGATAATAGGGCCAGGGAAGAGACCCAGTACTTC. Variable domain in full (rest from reference TRBV11-2 and TRBJ2-5): EAGVAQSPRYKIIEKRQSVAFWCNPISGHATLYWYQQILGQGPKLLIQFQNNGVVDDSQLPKDRFSAERLKGVDSTLKIQPAKLEDSAVYLCASSLDNRAREETQYFGPGTRLLVL.

This clonotype has ten or more counts. This chain's CDR3 is CASSLSDGSSYEQYF. In DNA form, the CDR3 reads TGTGCCAGCTCACTTTCGGACGGTAGCTCCTACGAGCAGTACTTC. The rearrangement joins TRBV18 to TRBJ2-7; D remains ambiguous. The germline gives CDR1 KGHSH, CDR2 LQKENI. With 4 bases removed from V and 0 bases from J, the gap between germline ends came to 13 bases. The CDR3 totals 15 residues.

This clonotype has ten or more counts. This chain links TRBV7-3 with TRBJ1-1, with D unclear. CDR1 is SGHTA, CDR2 FQGTGA, per germline. The CDR3 has 14 residues. Trimming left V 4 bases short and J 4 bases short, with 13 bases between. CDR3 sequence (DNA): TGTGCCAGCAGCTCTAACCCGGGTTCCACTGAAGCTTTCTTT. This gives the protein CASSSNPGSTEAFF.

This clonotype was seen many times. The chain has TRBV4-3 and TRBJ2-3; TRBD2 is a possible D gene (6 bases). Germline V lookup: CDR1 LGHNA, CDR2 YSLEER. V lost 0 bases to trimming and J lost 3 bases, with 13 bases between them. The CDR3 covers 16 residues. CDR3 in amino acids: CASSQEWGVGTDTQYF. The CDR3 DNA reads TGCGCCAGCAGCCAAGAATGGGGGGTAGGAACAGATACGCAGTATTTT.

This clonotype has ten or more counts. The chain couples TRBV20-1 to TRBJ1-3; D possibly corresponds to TRBD1 (5 bases). Per germline, CDR1 DFQATT and CDR2 SNEGSKA (reference sequence). V lost 6 bases and J lost 3, with 18 bases in between. The CDR3 is 15 amino acids. The CDR3 DNA reads TGCAGTGCCAGGGACGGCGGGGCCTTTGGAAACACCATATATTTT. Encoded protein: CSARDGGAFGNTIYF.

There are many counts of this clonotype. The chain couples TRBV6-5 to TRBJ1-3; unclear D gene. V shed 6 bases and J shed 0 bases, with 12 bases lying between them. Germline CDR1 and CDR2: MNHEY and SVGAGI. This CDR3 has 15 residues. CDR3 region: CASRGGGFSGNTIYF. In DNA, the CDR3 is TGTGCCAGCAGAGGTGGTGGCTTCTCTGGAAACACCATATATTTT.

Ten or more counts support this clonotype. This chain connects TRBV5-1 to TRBJ2-2; 11 bases map to TRBD2. The V and J ends lost 3 bases and 3 bases, in that order; junction bases with no gene match: 4. The CDR3 is 16 residues long. Germline CDR1 reads SGHRS; CDR2 reads YFSETQ. The DNA of the CDR3 is TGCGCCAGCAGCTGGGGACTAGCGGCCCACACCGGGGAGCTGTTTTTT. Residues: CASSWGLAAHTGELFF.

Ten or more counts support this clonotype. The V and J genes are TRBV29-1 and TRBJ2-1; D perhaps matches TRBD1 (5 bases). This CDR3 contains 16 residues. Trimming removed 1 base at V and 3 bases at J, with 16 bases between. The germline gives CDR1 SQVTM, CDR2 ANQGSEA. The CDR3 loop reads CSVEGLQGRVYNEQFF. The CDR3, as DNA: TGCAGCGTTGAAGGACTTCAGGGAAGGGTCTACAATGAGCAGTTCTTC.

The chain combines TRBV9 with TRBJ1-2; possible D gene TRBD1, 6 bases. The CDR3 length is 15 residues. V was pared by 2 bases and J by 7 bases, with 18 bases between. Germline CDR1 SGDLS, CDR2 YYNGEE. DNA of the CDR3: TGTGCCAGCAGCGTCAGAGGTTCAGGGGAAGGTGGCTACACCTTC. Its translation: CASSVRGSGEGGYTF.

This clonotype was counted only a few times. CDR3 nucleotide sequence: TGTGCCAGCAGCCTTACCGGGACAGGGTACTATGGCTACACCTTC. It yields the protein CASSLTGTGYYGYTF. This rearrangement joins TRBV7-2 to TRBJ1-2, with TRBD1 identical over 9 bases. The CDR3 consists of 15 residues. Germline CDR1 reads SGHTA; CDR2 reads FQGNSA. Germline trimming cut 5 bases from V and 3 bases from J; bases unmatched to any gene: 7.

This clonotype appeared many times. Here the CDR3 reads CASSFPAGVGSTDTQYF. The DNA of the CDR3 is TGTGCCAGCAGCTTTCCGGCGGGGGTGGGGAGCACAGATACGCAGTATTTT. V and J are TRBV5-4 and TRBJ2-3, with 7 positions matching TRBD2. J lost 0 bases, V lost 2 bases, and 9 bases had no gene match. Germline V gene lookup returns CDR1 SGHNT and CDR2 YYREEE (reference sequence). The CDR3 has 17 amino acids.

This clonotype has more than one count but fewer than ten. The V gene is TRBV6-1, the J gene TRBJ1-5; a possible D gene is TRBD1 (5 bases). The CDR3 has 15 amino acids. Germline V gene lookup returns CDR1 MNHNS and CDR2 SASEGT. The V end was cut by 4 bases, the J end by 6 bases, with 16 bases between. This CDR3 reads CASSANGGLGQPQHF. CDR3 coding DNA: TGTGCCAGCAGTGCCAATGGGGGTTTAGGTCAGCCCCAGCATTTT.

The chain recombines TRBV2 with TRBJ2-5, with TRBD2 matching over 8 bases. CDR3 size: 15 residues. Germline V gives CDR1 SNHLY, CDR2 FYNNEI. The J segment lost 5 bases and the V segment lost 7 bases, leaving 12 bases of the junction unmatched. Written as DNA, the CDR3 is TGTGCCAGCATCTTGGCGCGGGGGGTCGTGGAGACCCAGTACTTC. It yields the protein CASILARGVVETQYF.

This rearrangement joins TRBV6-5 to TRBJ1-5, with D perhaps TRBD1 (6 bases). There are 14 residues in the CDR3. V lost 7 bases and J lost 2, with 12 bases in between. Germline CDR1 is MNHEY and CDR2 is SVGAGI. Written as DNA, the CDR3 is TGTGCCAGCAAAGGGGCAGGGGGCAATCAGCCCCAGCATTTT. As protein: CASKGAGGNQPQHF.